A selection of T cell receptor beta chains follows, all from one sample in a study of cytomegalovirus exposure and HLA in healthy donors. Sequenced by immunoSEQ multiplex PCR; TCRdb stores in-frame clones only, minus some. The profile shows approximately 150,000 clones, just under 85% of them singletons. Material: PBMCs. All receptors derive from a girl aged 5-17 years in good health and CMV-seropositive. CDR3s include the opening cysteine and the closing phenylalanine or tryptophan. Each record gives: V gene, J gene, D gene, clone size, CDR3 protein, CDR3 DNA. A D gene is named only where the DNA matches it firmly. Some rows have no size entry. The others give once, few or many, or a class for an expanded clone.

V gene: TRBV7-3
J gene: TRBJ2-1
D gene: -
clone size: -
CDR3 protein: CASSFAQGHNEQFF
CDR3 DNA: TGTGCCAGCAGCTTTGCACAGGGTCACAATGAGCAGTTCTTC

V gene: TRBV4-1
J gene: TRBJ1-4
D gene: -
clone size: few
CDR3 protein: CASSQREKLFF
CDR3 DNA: TGCGCCAGCAGCCAACGTGAAAAACTGTTTTTT

V gene: TRBV11-2
J gene: TRBJ2-2
D gene: -
clone size: -
CDR3 protein: CASSLVTGTGELFF
CDR3 DNA: TGTGCCAGCAGCTTAGTGACCGGGACCGGGGAGCTGTTTTTT

V gene: TRBV28
J gene: TRBJ1-5
D gene: -
clone size: few
CDR3 protein: CASSLVGNQPQHF
CDR3 DNA: TGTGCCAGCAGTTTAGTCGGCAATCAGCCCCAGCATTTT

V gene: TRBV6-1
J gene: TRBJ1-2
D gene: TRBD1
clone size: -
CDR3 protein: CASSVHTDRGNYGYTF
CDR3 DNA: TGTGCCAGCAGTGTCCATACGGACAGGGGAAACTATGGCTACACCTTC

V gene: TRBV10-3
J gene: TRBJ2-1
D gene: -
clone size: -
CDR3 protein: CAISDRGDEQFF
CDR3 DNA: TGTGCCATCAGTGACAGGGGGGATGAGCAGTTCTTC

V gene: TRBV12-5
J gene: TRBJ1-1
D gene: -
clone size: -
CDR3 protein: CASGFRGVPEAFF
CDR3 DNA: TGTGCTAGTGGTTTCCGGGGAGTACCTGAAGCTTTCTTT

V gene: TRBV12-5
J gene: TRBJ2-2
D gene: TRBD2
clone size: -
CDR3 protein: CASGPRTSGVTGELFF
CDR3 DNA: TGTGCTAGTGGACCCCGGACTAGCGGGGTCACCGGGGAGCTGTTTTTT

V gene: TRBV2
J gene: TRBJ2-2
D gene: TRBD2
clone size: few
CDR3 protein: CASSVEQRGGELFF
CDR3 DNA: TGTGCCAGCAGTGTGGAACAGCGGGGCGGGGAGCTGTTTTTT

V gene: TRBV9
J gene: TRBJ2-5
D gene: -
clone size: once
CDR3 protein: CASSVDGGETQYF
CDR3 DNA: TGTGCCAGCAGCGTAGATGGGGGGGAGACCCAGTACTTC

V gene: TRBV5-6
J gene: TRBJ2-1
D gene: TRBD2
clone size: -
CDR3 protein: CASSLGSGEWSHEQFF
CDR3 DNA: TGTGCCAGCAGCTTAGGGAGCGGGGAGTGGTCCCATGAGCAGTTCTTC

V gene: TRBV9
J gene: TRBJ1-1
D gene: -
clone size: -
CDR3 protein: CASSDPHGDNEAFF
CDR3 DNA: TGTGCCAGCAGTGACCCCCACGGGGACAATGAAGCTTTCTTT

V gene: TRBV7-8
J gene: TRBJ2-2
D gene: -
clone size: once
CDR3 protein: CASSLLYTGELFF
CDR3 DNA: TGTGCCAGCAGCTTACTGTACACCGGGGAGCTGTTTTTT

V gene: TRBV5-6
J gene: TRBJ1-5
D gene: -
clone size: -
CDR3 protein: CASSSWGGGPGQPQHF
CDR3 DNA: TGTGCCAGCAGCTCATGGGGGGGAGGACCGGGTCAGCCCCAGCATTTT

V gene: TRBV7-3
J gene: TRBJ2-1
D gene: TRBD1
clone size: -
CDR3 protein: CASSLTGGAGNEQFF
CDR3 DNA: TGTGCCAGCAGCTTGACAGGGGGCGCTGGAAATGAGCAGTTCTTC

V gene: TRBV27
J gene: TRBJ1-4
D gene: TRBD1
clone size: -
CDR3 protein: CASSRGQGASKTNEKLFF
CDR3 DNA: TGTGCCAGCAGTCGGGGACAGGGGGCTAGTAAAACTAATGAAAAACTGTTTTTT